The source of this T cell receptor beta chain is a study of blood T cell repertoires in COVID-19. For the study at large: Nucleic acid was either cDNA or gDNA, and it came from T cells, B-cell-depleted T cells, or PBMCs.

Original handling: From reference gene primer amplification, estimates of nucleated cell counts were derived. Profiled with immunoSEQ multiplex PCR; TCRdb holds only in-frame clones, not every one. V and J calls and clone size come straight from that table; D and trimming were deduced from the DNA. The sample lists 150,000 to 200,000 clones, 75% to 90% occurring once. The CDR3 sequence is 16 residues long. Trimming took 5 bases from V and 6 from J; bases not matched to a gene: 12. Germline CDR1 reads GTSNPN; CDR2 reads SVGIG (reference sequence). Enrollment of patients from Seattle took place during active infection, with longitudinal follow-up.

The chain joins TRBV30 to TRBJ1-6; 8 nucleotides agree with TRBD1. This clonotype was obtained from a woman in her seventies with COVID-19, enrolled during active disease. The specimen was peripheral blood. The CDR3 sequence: CAWSPRGLLPNSPLHF. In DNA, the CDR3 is TGTGCCTGGTCCCCCAGGGGGCTATTGCCTAATTCACCCCTCCACTTT.